This T cell receptor (beta chain) was captured by sequencing in a study of blood T cell repertoires in COVID-19 (dated by TCRdb to about 2020). About the investigation overall: Samples from collaborators originated in the United States, Italy and Spain and spanned both the acute and convalescent phases of COVID-19. The material from the prospective study consisted of cDNA or gDNA derived from T cells, B-cell-depleted T cells, or PBMCs. The dataset comprised deeply sampled blood TCRbeta repertoires from subjects exposed to, actively infected with, or recovered from COVID-19. The repertoires were made available in a free public database intended to serve as a resource for research on the immune response to SARS-CoV-2. Samples were obtained from the ongoing ImmuneRACE study (first 160 participants) and from 1,254 subjects provided by 6 global collaborators. A de-identified subject ID, COVID-19 status, age in years and sex were almost always included in the sample metadata. Where available, HLA class I and class II types were obtained from metadata supplied by the sample provider rather than from assay-based typing.

About this clone: Its recognized antigen is unknown. Per-base qualities were not stored, and no clone one base away is much larger.

The immunoSEQ Assay, a bias-controlled multiplex PCR, was used to amplify TCRbeta CDR3 regions from genomic DNA. Under the source paper's analysis protocol: The number of nucleated cells in each sample was estimated from the amplification of reference gene primers within the assay. To quantify the absolute abundance of each unique TCRbeta CDR3 rearrangement, sequence reads were collapsed and filtered. Productive Simpson clonality was computed per sample as the square root of Simpson's diversity index over productive rearrangements. TCRdb took this table from immuneACCESS and kept in-frame rearrangements with V and J called. Such tables lack part of the clones; where checked against another copy, unresolved V genes explain under half of the gap, and the rest is unexplained. Clone size and V and J calls were adopted from that table, with D and trimming inferred from the DNA. The sample table shows around 110,000 clones, and 80% to 95% are seen once. The top ten hold 1% to 1.5% of the sample.

Collaborating institutions collected whole blood in K2EDTA tubes following their own protocols. For TCRbeta analysis, collaborator samples were shipped as frozen whole blood, as isolated PBMCs, or as DNA extracted from either sample type. Broad study findings and their caveats: The quantity of clinical and demographic metadata differed by source and by participant and was supplied without curation.

Material: peripheral blood. The source is a woman in her twenties or thirties with acute or convalescent COVID-19.

At the DNA level, the sequence is TGTGCCTGGAGTCAAGGGGAAAAGGGTGAAGCTTTCTTT. Its translation is CAWSQGEKGEAFF. The rearranged segments are TRBV30 and TRBJ1-1; matching of 5 bases hints at TRBD1 as the D gene. The CDR3 spans 13 residues, from the cysteine through the phenylalanine. CDR3 DNA is the only sequence kept; it has 39 bases, read in frame from the first base. The germline V gene (reference sequence) supplies CDR1 GTSNPN and CDR2 SVGIG. Trimming costs V 2 bases and J 7 bases, and their ends lie 14 bases apart.